The entry below describes one T cell receptor (beta chain). Antigen specificity is unknown. This record comes from a study of cytomegalovirus exposure and HLA in healthy donors. Unmatched junction bases numbered 9, after V lost 6 bases and J lost 8 bases. The CDR3 extends over 14 amino acids. CDR1 is LNHDA and CDR2 is SQIVND in the germline V gene (reference sequence). The study, taken as a whole, reports: Most TCR sequences were rare, but some public TCRs occurred in many donors. Confirmation in vitro established that three CMV-associated chains were specific for CMV antigens.

In the PCR, 60 Vbeta and 13 Jbeta primers were used. In the original workflow: In a later analysis, some 10 million of tens of millions of unique beta chains occurred in at least two donors. Assay: immunoSEQ multiplex PCR; the TCRdb copy retains only in-frame clones and omits some. Clone size and the V and J calls come from that table; the DNA yielded D and trimming. The sample has 85,000 to 120,000 clones, over 80% seen once. This sequence was found in a man between 40 and 49 years old in good health and CMV-seronegative. V and J are TRBV19 and TRBJ1-2, with 10 bases that match TRBD1. What was sequenced was PBMCs. CDR3 coding DNA: TGTGCCAGTAGCTACCCCGGGACAGGGGTCGGCTACACCTTC. Amino acids: CASSYPGTGVGYTF.